A selection of T cell receptor beta chains follows, all from one sample in a study of blood T cells in healthy people across ages. TCRdb used MiXCR to reprocess the 5' RACE reads, holding one entry per CDR3 protein. The sample comprises hundreds of thousands of distinct CDR3 sequences, approximately 30% of which are singletons, and around 16% rests with the top ten. Sequencing input: blood. These receptors all come from a woman aged 80 or over in good health. Each CDR3 is given with its conserved first and last residue. The D gene is left open where the match is weak. Where a row states a size, it is once, few, many or the class of an expanded clone; other rows omit it.

J gene: TRBJ1-1
V gene: TRBV6-5
clone size: many
D gene: TRBD1
CDR3 protein: CASSRDRDAPFEAFF
CDR3 DNA: TGTGCCAGCAGTCGGGACAGAGATGCCCCCTTCGAAGCTTTCTTT

J gene: TRBJ1-5
V gene: TRBV19
clone size: -
D gene: TRBD1
CDR3 protein: CASNTGQVYQPQHF
CDR3 DNA: TGTGCCAGTAATACCGGACAGGTCTATCAGCCCCAGCATTTT

J gene: TRBJ2-3
V gene: TRBV7-2
clone size: -
D gene: -
CDR3 protein: CASSPEGVSTDTQYF
CDR3 DNA: TGTGCCAGCAGCCCCGAGGGGGTGAGCACAGATACACAGTATTTT

J gene: TRBJ1-2
V gene: TRBV3-1
clone size: -
D gene: -
CDR3 protein: CASSQPDRPGGGYTF
CDR3 DNA: TGTGCCAGCAGCCAGCCAGATCGCCCGGGAGGGGGCTACACCTTC

J gene: TRBJ2-5
V gene: TRBV5-1
clone size: few
D gene: -
CDR3 protein: CASSRDLDPRETQYF
CDR3 DNA: TGCGCCAGCAGCAGAGATCTAGACCCTAGGGAGACCCAGTACTTC

J gene: TRBJ1-1
V gene: TRBV7-9
clone size: few
D gene: -
CDR3 protein: CASSPAGAGTEAFF
CDR3 DNA: TGTGCCAGCAGCCCGGCTGGGGCCGGCACTGAAGCTTTCTTT

J gene: TRBJ2-7
V gene: TRBV7-2
clone size: many
D gene: -
CDR3 protein: CASSLNSYEQYF
CDR3 DNA: TGTGCCAGCAGCTTGAATTCATACGAGCAGTACTTC

J gene: TRBJ1-6
V gene: TRBV5-1
clone size: -
D gene: -
CDR3 protein: CASSAGGGFSPLHF
CDR3 DNA: TGCGCCAGCAGCGCCGGCGGGGGTTTTTCACCCCTCCACTTT

J gene: TRBJ1-1
V gene: TRBV20-1
clone size: many
D gene: -
CDR3 protein: CRPIGGSTEAFF
CDR3 DNA: TGCAGGCCTATCGGGGGTTCCACTGAAGCTTTCTTT

J gene: TRBJ1-1
V gene: TRBV20-1
clone size: -
D gene: -
CDR3 protein: CSARARGVGNTEAFF
CDR3 DNA: TGCAGTGCTAGAGCGAGAGGGGTAGGGAACACTGAAGCTTTCTTT

J gene: TRBJ2-1
V gene: TRBV6-1
clone size: -
D gene: -
CDR3 protein: CASSEAAGMRGNEQFF
CDR3 DNA: TGTGCCAGCAGTGAAGCGGCAGGCATGAGGGGTAATGAGCAGTTCTTC

J gene: TRBJ2-4
V gene: TRBV28
clone size: many
D gene: TRBD2
CDR3 protein: CASSSGGAKNIQYF
CDR3 DNA: TGTGCCAGCAGCTCCGGGGGGGCCAAAAACATTCAGTACTTC

J gene: TRBJ2-7
V gene: TRBV6-1
clone size: many
D gene: TRBD1
CDR3 protein: CASSAASGQGNYEQYF
CDR3 DNA: TGTGCCAGCAGCGCAGCATCGGGACAGGGGAACTACGAGCAGTACTTC

J gene: TRBJ2-5
V gene: TRBV3-1
clone size: many
D gene: -
CDR3 protein: CASSPRLPPIQETQYF
CDR3 DNA: TGTGCCAGCAGCCCCCGACTACCTCCCATTCAAGAGACCCAGTACTTC

J gene: TRBJ1-3
V gene: TRBV7-2
clone size: many
D gene: -
CDR3 protein: CASSFVRVHSGNTIYF
CDR3 DNA: TGTGCCAGCAGCTTCGTCAGGGTCCACTCTGGAAACACCATATATTTT

J gene: TRBJ1-5
V gene: TRBV29-1
clone size: few
D gene: TRBD1
CDR3 protein: CSVRTGGSSNQPQHF
CDR3 DNA: TGCAGCGTTAGGACAGGGGGATCCAGCAATCAGCCCCAGCATTTT

J gene: TRBJ1-2
V gene: TRBV6-1
clone size: many
D gene: -
CDR3 protein: CASSDPQGWLHYGYTF
CDR3 DNA: TGTGCCAGCAGTGATCCTCAAGGGTGGCTCCACTATGGCTACACCTTC

J gene: TRBJ2-1
V gene: TRBV10-3
clone size: many
D gene: TRBD2
CDR3 protein: CASRERLAGGSEQFF
CDR3 DNA: TGTGCCTCTCGCGAAAGACTAGCGGGGGGATCTGAGCAGTTCTTC

J gene: TRBJ2-5
V gene: TRBV28
clone size: -
D gene: -
CDR3 protein: CASRPSGGTRNEQYF
CDR3 DNA: TGTGCCAGCAGGCCTTCCGGGGGTACGAGGAATGAGCAGTACTTC